Detailed here is one TCR beta chain. This record belongs to a study of control samples from healthy donors and cancer patients. V lost 4 bases and J lost 9; bases outside the gene matches: 5. Per the germline V gene, CDR1 is SGHNT and CDR2 is YYREEE (reference sequence). CDR3 length equals 13 residues. This table comes from immunoSEQ multiplex PCR, and its TCRdb copy is limited to in-frame clones, with some not included. The data hold around 99,000 clones, with around 89% observed a single time. The chain recombines TRBV5-4 with TRBJ2-1; TRBD2 matches 9 bases. Sequenced material: blood. The TCR comes from a woman in her 50s in good health. This CDR3 is CASSPPTSGEQFF. CDR3 sequence (DNA): TGTGCCAGCAGCCCCCCGACTAGCGGTGAGCAGTTCTTC.